The 31 T cell receptor beta chains given below trace back to one sample, sequenced in a study of T cell clones after liver transplantation. Sequenced by immunoSEQ multiplex PCR; TCRdb stores in-frame clones only, minus some. Among some 80,000 clones, about 85% were seen once, and the ten largest hold 2.1%. Source: CD4+ T cells from blood, taken roughly 48 months after liver transplant. The origin of the receptors is a human patient who received a liver transplant. The T cells may come from the graft donor.

The chain has TRBV10-3 and TRBJ1-1; 9 bases agree with TRBD1. The CDR3 consists of 15 residues. Germline-derived CDR1 and CDR2 are ENHRY and SYGVKD. V lost 2 bases and J lost 4; bases outside the gene matches: 5. CDR3 region: CAISERGDRATEAFF. CDR3 DNA: TGTGCCATCAGTGAGAGAGGGGACAGGGCCACTGAAGCTTTCTTT.

V gene TRBV6-6 combines with J gene TRBJ1-1, with 7 bases aligning to TRBD1. This CDR3 is 15 amino acids long. From germline, CDR1 is MNHNY and CDR2 SVGAGI (reference sequence). Trimming cost V 5 bases and J 0 bases; bases outside gene matches: 6. Written as DNA, the CDR3 is TGTGCCAGCAGTCCGGGACAGACAATGAACACTGAAGCTTTCTTT. It encodes CASSPGQTMNTEAFF.

The rearrangement uses TRBV5-1 and TRBJ2-5; D is unclear. The V and J ends lost 4 bases and 5 bases respectively, with 15 bases between them. The CDR3 runs to 14 residues. CDR1 and CDR2 from the germline V gene are SGHRS and YFSETQ. The CDR3 DNA follows: TGCGCCAGCAGCATTCTAGGTGTTGGGGAGACCCAGTACTTC. Translating it yields CASSILGVGETQYF.

As DNA, the CDR3 is TGTGCCAGCAGTTTTCAGGACAGGTCCTACGAGCAGTACTTC. Translating gives CASSFQDRSYEQYF. The rearrangement links TRBV6-5 to TRBJ2-7; 7 nucleotides agree with TRBD1. This CDR3 is 14 amino acids long. The germline CDR1 and CDR2 sequences are MNHEY and SVGAGI. V was clipped by 4 bases and J by 1 base; unmatched bases: 4.

This clone was counted a few times. The gene calls are TRBV25-1 and TRBJ1-1; TRBD1 aligns across 9 bases. This CDR3 is built from 13 residues. With 3 bases clipped from V and 4 bases from J, the junction kept 0 bases outside the gene matches. Germline values: CDR1 MGHDK, CDR2 SYGVNS. The CDR3, as DNA: TGTGCCAGCAGTGAGGGACAGGGCACTGAAGCTTTCTTT. Translated: CASSEGQGTEAFF.

V gene TRBV12-1 combines with J gene TRBJ2-3; the DNA was not compared with TRBD2, the D call given in the table. TRBV12-1 is a recognized pseudogene. The CDR3 loop spans 17 amino acids. CDR3 sequence reads: CASSDPRWRVRADTQYF. DNA of the CDR3: TGTGCCAGCAGCGATCCCCGCTGGAGAGTCCGGGCAGATACGCAGTATTTT.

The chain recombines TRBV5-1 with TRBJ2-7; 7 positions agree with TRBD2. Trimming cost V 4 bases and J 2 bases; bases outside gene matches: 6. CDR3 length: 14 amino acids. Looked up from germline, CDR1 is SGHRS and CDR2 is YFSETQ. Here the CDR3 DNA reads TGCGCCAGCAGCGGACTAGGTGGAGCCTACGAGCAGTACTTC. Translating it yields CASSGLGGAYEQYF.

The V gene is TRBV5-1, the J gene TRBJ1-2, with TRBD1 identical over 11 bases. CDR3 length equals 15 residues. CDR1 and CDR2 (germline): SGHRS, YFSETQ. Trimming cost V 4 bases and J 7 bases; bases outside gene matches: 9. CDR3 region: CASSGGQGVVGGYTF. The CDR3 region has the DNA TGCGCCAGCAGCGGGGGACAGGGGGTGGTCGGTGGCTACACCTTC.

The chain carries TRBV7-9 and TRBJ2-5, with TRBD1 matching over 8 bases. CDR1 SEHNR and CDR2 FQNEAQ come from the germline V gene (reference sequence). The ends lost 5 bases at V and 3 bases at J; junction bases unmatched: 5. There are 14 residues in the CDR3. The CDR3: CASSHRGVEETQYF. In nucleotides, the CDR3 is TGTGCCAGCAGCCACAGGGGGGTGGAAGAGACCCAGTACTTC.

V is TRBV10-3 and J is TRBJ1-5; 8 bases map to TRBD1. The CDR3 is 17 amino acids. CDR1 ENHRY and CDR2 SYGVKD come from the germline V gene. Trimming at V came to 0 bases and at J to 3 bases, leaving 7 bases not matched to a gene. The CDR3 protein is CAISESTAGGTNQPQHF. As DNA, the CDR3 is TGTGCCATCAGTGAGTCGACGGCAGGGGGCACCAATCAGCCCCAGCATTTT.

V gene TRBV11-2 combines with J gene TRBJ1-5; TRBD1 might be the D (6 bases). The CDR3 loop spans 16 amino acids. The germline V gene encodes CDR1 SGHAT and CDR2 FQNNGV. The V gene lost 1 base and the J gene lost 6 bases, with 16 bases spanning the gap. The CDR3 DNA sequence: TGTGCCAGCAGCTTAGGACCTGGGGGCTCGGGTCAGCCCCAGCATTTT. The encoded protein is CASSLGPGGSGQPQHF.

The chain joins TRBV7-2 to TRBJ1-5; D possibly corresponds to TRBD1 (5 bases). The ends were cut back, 1 base at V and 3 bases at J, with 10 bases in the middle. Germline V gene data show CDR1 as SGHTA and CDR2 as FQGNSA. CDR3 length equals 15 residues. CDR3 residues: CASSLVGGFNQPQHF. The CDR3 DNA is TGTGCCAGCAGCTTAGTGGGGGGATTCAATCAGCCCCAGCATTTT.

V and J are TRBV5-4 and TRBJ1-6, with 7 bases identical to TRBD1. V gave up 4 bases and J gave up 16 bases; unmatched junction bases: 17. The germline gives CDR1 SGHNT, CDR2 YYREEE (reference sequence). The CDR3 length is 15 residues. Here the CDR3 reads CASSIRDRGGVSLHF. Here the CDR3 DNA reads TGTGCCAGCAGCATACGGGACAGAGGGGGAGTGAGTCTCCACTTT. The full variable domain, in which reference TRBV5-4 and TRBJ1-6 provide the parts outside the CDR3, is ETGVTQSPTHLIKTRGQQVTLRCSSQSGHNTVSWYQQALGQGPQFIFQYYREEENGRGNFPPRFSGLQFPNYSSELNVNALELDDSALYLCASSIRDRGGVSLHFGNGTRLTVT.

V usage is TRBV9 and J usage is TRBJ2-3; D is unclear. Trimming took 0 bases from V and 3 from J, leaving 2 bases between them. CDR3 length: 12 residues. Per germline, CDR1 SGDLS and CDR2 YYNGEE. CDR3 sequence (DNA): TGTGCCAGCAGCGTAGTTACAGATACGCAGTATTTT. Translated: CASSVVTDTQYF.

This sequence joins TRBV7-2 and TRBJ2-7; 9 bases agree with TRBD2. Germline values: CDR1 SGHTA, CDR2 FQGNSA. Trimming took 1 base from V and 7 from J; bases not matched to a gene: 2. The CDR3 spans 13 residues. The CDR3 here is CASSLGTSVEQYF. The CDR3 DNA sequence: TGTGCCAGCAGCTTAGGGACTAGCGTTGAGCAGTACTTC.

The chain couples TRBV11-3 to TRBJ2-7, with 10 bases matching TRBD1. Germline V gene lookup returns CDR1 SGHNT and CDR2 YENEEA. Trimming removed 4 bases from V and 0 bases from J; junction bases left unmatched: 6. The CDR3 consists of 16 residues. DNA of the CDR3: TGTGCCAGCAGCTCTGGGACAGGGGACGACTCCTACGAGCAGTACTTC. Amino acid sequence: CASSSGTGDDSYEQYF.

The V and J genes are TRBV19 and TRBJ2-1, with 11 nucleotides matching TRBD1. Germline V gene sequence: CDR1 LNHDA, CDR2 SQIVND (reference sequence). CDR3 length: 15 amino acids. Trimming at V came to 6 bases and at J to 9 bases, leaving 10 bases not matched to a gene. CDR3 DNA sequence: TGTGCCAGTAGACCTGGACAGGGGGCATTGGGTGAGCAGTTCTTC. This sequence encodes CASRPGQGALGEQFF.

V gene TRBV11-3 combines with J gene TRBJ2-5, with 8 bases fitting TRBD2. Trimming removed 3 bases from V and 1 base from J; junction bases left unmatched: 4. Germline CDR1 and CDR2: SGHNT and YENEEA. This CDR3 is 15 amino acids long. The CDR3 spells CASSFRAGAQETQYF. CDR3 nucleotide sequence: TGTGCCAGCAGCTTCCGAGCGGGGGCCCAAGAGACCCAGTACTTC.

The CDR3 reads CATSKGTDYTGELFF. The CDR3 region has the DNA TGTGCCACCAGCAAGGGGACAGACTACACCGGGGAGCTGTTTTTT. The chain recombines TRBV15 with TRBJ2-2; 7 nucleotides align to TRBD1. CDR1 is LNHNV, CDR2 YYDKDF, per germline (reference sequence). Unmatched junction bases numbered 5, after V lost 4 bases and J lost 3 bases. This CDR3 region has 15 residues.

This rearrangement joins TRBV4-3 to TRBJ2-3; a weak D match, TRBD1 (5 bases). The ends were cut back, 1 base at V and 4 bases at J, with 12 bases in the middle. CDR1 and CDR2 (germline): LGHNA, YSLEER. The CDR3 spans 15 residues. CDR3 sequence (DNA): TGCGCCAGCAGCCAAGCAGGGTCGGCCGCAGATACGCAGTATTTT. It codes for CASSQAGSAADTQYF.

This clone turned up a few times. The gene calls are TRBV5-1 and TRBJ2-1; maybe TRBD1 (5 bases). V dropped 4 bases and J dropped 3 bases, with 11 bases sitting between them. The CDR3 extends over 14 amino acids. CDR1 SGHRS and CDR2 YFSETQ come from the germline V gene. DNA for the CDR3: TGCGCCAGCAGCAAGGACACCGTCTACAATGAGCAGTTCTTC. Protein product: CASSKDTVYNEQFF.

This clone was seen a handful of times. This sequence joins TRBV4-2 and TRBJ1-2; D is undetermined. Trimming removed 4 bases from V and 10 bases from J, with 22 bases in between. Germline V gene data show CDR1 as LGHNA and CDR2 as YNFKEQ. This CDR3 has 15 residues. CDR3 sequence: CASSRPQPRTVAYTF. The CDR3 coding sequence is TGTGCCAGCAGCCGGCCTCAACCACGGACCGTTGCCTACACCTTC.

The CDR3 is CASGPKDVYNEQFF. Written as DNA, the CDR3 is TGTGCTAGTGGCCCAAAGGACGTGTACAATGAGCAGTTCTTC. The V call is TRBV12-5, the J call TRBJ2-1; D is uncertain. CDR1 and CDR2 from the germline V gene are LGHNT and FRNRAP. This CDR3 contains 14 residues. V lost 6 bases and J lost 4, with 13 bases in between. Combining the CDR3 with reference TRBV12-5 and TRBJ2-1 gives the whole variable domain DARVTQTPRHKVTEMGQEVTMRCQPILGHNTVFWYRQTMMQGLELLAYFRNRAPLDDSGMPKDRFSAEMPDATLATLKIQPSEPRDSAVYFCASGPKDVYNEQFFGPGTRLTVL.

This clone has only one observation. The chain joins TRBV7-3 to TRBJ2-1; TRBD1 agrees at 9 bases. J was trimmed by 6 bases and V by 5 bases; bases with no gene match: 5. CDR1 is SGHTA and CDR2 is FQGTGA in the germline V gene. The CDR3 consists of 14 residues. The CDR3, as DNA: TGTGCCAGCAGCCTACAGGGGGCAATCAATGAGCAGTTCTTC. It specifies CASSLQGAINEQFF.

The chain joins TRBV6-4 to TRBJ2-2, with TRBD2 matching 8 bases. Germline CDR1 MRHNA, CDR2 SNTAGT. J lost 4 bases, V lost 0 bases, and 4 bases had no gene match. CDR3 length equals 16 residues. The CDR3 protein is CASSDSAGGATGELFF. CDR3 in DNA: TGTGCCAGCAGTGACTCGGCCGGGGGGGCCACCGGGGAGCTGTTTTTT.

V usage is TRBV11-2 and J usage is TRBJ1-5, with D possibly TRBD1 on 5 matching bases. The CDR3 is 14 residues long. With 4 bases removed from V and 4 bases from J, the gap between germline ends came to 11 bases. Germline V gene lookup returns CDR1 SGHAT and CDR2 FQNNGV. CDR3 nucleotides: TGTGCCAGCAGCTCAGGGCCCAATAATCAGCCCCAGCATTTT. Protein: CASSSGPNNQPQHF.

The chain recombines TRBV19 with TRBJ2-2, with a weak D call TRBD2 (6 bases). From germline, CDR1 is LNHDA and CDR2 SQIVND (reference sequence). This CDR3 comprises 16 residues. Deletions cut 0 bases from V and 4 bases from J, with 12 bases between. The DNA for the CDR3 is TGTGCCAGTAGTATAGAAGGAGGGTTGAGCACCGGGGAGCTGTTTTTT. This sequence encodes CASSIEGGLSTGELFF.

The genes are TRBV11-3 and TRBJ2-3; weak D call: TRBD2 (7 bases). Deletions cut 1 base from V and 8 bases from J, with 13 bases between. Germline lookup yields CDR1 SGHNT and CDR2 YENEEA. This CDR3 region has 14 residues. CDR3 in amino acids: CASSLGAGASTQYF. CDR3 DNA: TGTGCCAGCAGCTTAGGGGCGGGGGCCAGTACGCAGTATTTT. Full variable domain (outside the CDR3, taken from reference TRBV11-3 and TRBJ2-3): EAGVVQSPRYKIIEKKQPVAFWCNPISGHNTLYWYLQNLGQGPELLIRYENEEAVDDSQLPKDRFSAERLKGVDSTLKIQPAELGDSAVYLCASSLGAGASTQYFGPGTRLTVL.

The chain is built from TRBV5-1 and TRBJ2-5; 7 bases are a match to TRBD2. The ends lost 0 bases at V and 5 bases at J; junction bases unmatched: 7. The CDR3 consists of 15 residues. The germline CDR1 and CDR2 sequences are SGHRS and YFSETQ. CDR3 nucleotide sequence: TGCGCCAGCAGCTTGGAGGGGACTACCTGGGAGACCCAGTACTTC. Amino acids: CASSLEGTTWETQYF.

V gene TRBV15 combines with J gene TRBJ2-7; D is possibly TRBD1 (6 bases). This CDR3 spans 13 amino acids. Germline lookup yields CDR1 LNHNV and CDR2 YYDKDF (reference sequence). Trimming shortened V by 0 bases and J by 3 bases, and 6 bases separated the two germline ends. The CDR3, as DNA: TGTGCCACCAGCAGAGACAGGGGCTACGAGCAGTACTTC. Its translation is CATSRDRGYEQYF. The whole variable domain, filled in from reference TRBV15 and TRBJ2-7, reads DAMVIQNPRYQVTQFGKPVTLSCSQTLNHNVMYWYQQKSSQAPKLLFHYYDKDFNNEADTPDNFQSRRPNTSFCFLDIRSPGLGDTAMYLCATSRDRGYEQYFGPGTRLTVT.

The chain recombines TRBV5-1 with TRBJ2-7, with 11 bases lining up with TRBD2. Germline assignment: CDR1 SGHRS and CDR2 YFSETQ. V dropped 2 bases and J dropped 7; count of bases not matched to a gene: 2. The CDR3 extends over 13 amino acids. The CDR3 is CASSFSSGGEQYF. DNA of the CDR3: TGCGCCAGCAGCTTCTCTAGCGGGGGGGAGCAGTACTTC. Combining the CDR3 with reference TRBV5-1 and TRBJ2-7 gives the whole variable domain KAGVTQTPRYLIKTRGQQVTLSCSPISGHRSVSWYQQTPGQGLQFLFEYFSETQRNKGNFPGRFSGRQFSNSRSEMNVSTLELGDSALYLCASSFSSGGEQYFGPGTRLTVT.